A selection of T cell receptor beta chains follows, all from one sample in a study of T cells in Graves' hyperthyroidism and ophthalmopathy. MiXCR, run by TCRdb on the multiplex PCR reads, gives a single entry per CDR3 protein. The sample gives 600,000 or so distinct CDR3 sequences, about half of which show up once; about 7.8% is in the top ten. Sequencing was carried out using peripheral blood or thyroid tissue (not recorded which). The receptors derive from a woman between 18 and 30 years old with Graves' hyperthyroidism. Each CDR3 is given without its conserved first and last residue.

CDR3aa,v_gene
ASSYSGTQETQY,TRBV6-2/TRBV6-3
ASSTSGTGSSYNSPLH,TRBV19
ASSLLFGAQETQY,TRBV12-3/TRBV12-4
ARQGAGSPLH,TRBV25-1
SGGQGTEQY,TRBV29-1
SASNSNQPQH,TRBV20-1
ASSLGLRSYEQY,TRBV7-2
ASSEARLANEQY,TRBV2
ASSQTTLNEKLF,TRBV7-2
ASSRGLAGGGYNEQF,TRBV5-1
SVEELLGRSSGANVLT,TRBV29-1
ATSSLRETQY,TRBV24-1
SALGEGGETQY,TRBV20-1
ASSDGQGGSYEQC,TRBV2
ASSDQGPYNSPLH,TRBV2
ASSPDILYQPQH,TRBV7-2
ASSFTGDREIGTEAF,TRBV7-9
SVEVGGMNTEAF,TRBV29-1
ASLFGSGPEQY,TRBV2
ASSELDPVYESYT,TRBV25-1
ASSLESYDQPQH,TRBV7-8
ASSPPSAQSSYEQY,TRBV10-3
ASSIHTGEVNQPQH,TRBV19
ASSTFGSSSYEQY,TRBV7-2
ASSYEQTQY,TRBV6-5
ASSEGGRNQPQH,TRBV2
ASSINGKNTEAF,TRBV19
AIRAGPASYEQY,TRBV10-3
ASTGGYTYEQY,TRBV25-1
ATSSGNQPQH,TRBV24-1
ATSDGSLRYEQY,TRBV24-1
ATSVGPYGYT,TRBV2
SAGDRGQLKETQY,TRBV20-1
ATSAPPGLF,TRBV24-1
SARVKGLGANVLT,TRBV20-1
AITPAENEAF,TRBV10-3
ASSEEGHLFPLH,TRBV2
ASSEGLAGDLSANTGELF,TRBV4-1
ATSSFDVEWPQH,TRBV15
ASSDGDRGSSPLH,TRBV6-4
ASGSSSGLRDTEAF,TRBV12-5
SAYAGGSNQPQH,TRBV20-1
ASSQPGQGADEQY,TRBV7-9